This T cell receptor (beta chain) originates from a study of cytomegalovirus exposure and HLA in healthy donors. Overall study results and limits: Later on, analysis showed that most CMV-associated TCR beta chains appeared to be HLA-restricted. According to an earlier analysis, most TCR beta V segments yielded productive rearrangements about 90% or about 30% of the time. In a later analysis, TCR association rates varied by HLA locus: DRB1 most, HLA-C fewest. A later analysis linked a missense DCLRE1C variant to TCR beta V- and J-gene trimming.

This CDR3 has 18 residues. Germline V gives CDR1 PRHDT, CDR2 FYEKMQ (reference sequence). The V and J ends lost 6 bases and 0 bases, in that order; junction bases with no gene match: 10. The PCR contained 60 Vbeta and 13 Jbeta primers. The table came from immunoSEQ multiplex PCR; TCRdb's copy has only in-frame clones and leaves some out. The top ten hold about 4.9% of the sample, which has about 140,000 clones, about 80% seen once. A note on this clone: Its antigen is unidentified.

The V gene is TRBV13, the J gene TRBJ1-6; 8 bases match TRBD1. The sample was PBMCs. This clonotype was obtained from a man aged 25-45 years in good health. CDR3 nucleotide sequence: TGTGCCAGCAGGGGACTCCAGGGGGCGAGCTCCTATAATTCACCCCTCCACTTT. Translated, it gives CASRGLQGASSYNSPLHF. Full variable domain (remainder filled in from reference TRBV13 and TRBJ1-6): AAGVIQSPRHLIKEKRETATLKCYPIPRHDTVYWYQQGPGQDPQFLISFYEKMQSDKGSIPDRFSAQQFSDYHSELNMSSLELGDSALYFCASRGLQGASSYNSPLHFGNGTRLTVT.